These 18 T cell receptor beta chains share one sample of origin, sequenced in a study of shared clonotypes between healthy human individuals. The protocol was immunoSEQ multiplex PCR, while the TCRdb copy is restricted to in-frame clones and leaves out a portion. The sample includes under 600,000 clones, around three quarters of them seen just once. The sample was PBMCs. The source of these receptors is a woman aged 40-49 years in good health. Some clones in this sample may be carry-over from other donors' samples.

V is TRBV19 and J is TRBJ2-4; TRBD2 matches at 9 bases. This CDR3 comprises 18 residues. The germline gives CDR1 LNHDA, CDR2 SQIVND (reference sequence). With V trimmed by 4 bases and J by 3 bases, 13 bases remained unmatched. The CDR3 spells CASSRTAGGNEDKNIQYF. DNA of the CDR3: TGTGCCAGTAGTAGGACGGCGGGAGGGAATGAGGACAAAAACATTCAGTACTTC.

The V and J genes are TRBV23-1 and TRBJ2-7, with 7 bases that match TRBD2. TRBV23-1 is marked as an open reading frame, function uncertain. The V and J ends lost 0 bases and 7 bases, in that order; junction bases with no gene match: 12. This CDR3 contains 16 residues. CDR3 region: CASSQSAGSREDEQYF. CDR3 DNA sequence: TGCGCCAGCAGTCAATCCGCAGGGAGCCGGGAGGATGAGCAGTACTTC.

The chain combines TRBV18 with TRBJ2-7; D is ambiguous. Trimming pared 4 bases from V and 0 bases from J, leaving 10 bases between. This CDR3 has 14 residues. Germline values: CDR1 KGHSH, CDR2 LQKENI. CDR3 in DNA: TGTGCCAGCTCACAGACCCAAAGCTCCTACGAGCAGTACTTC. Translation: CASSQTQSSYEQYF.

This chain connects TRBV28 to TRBJ1-2; TRBD1 agrees at 7 bases. V dropped 6 bases and J dropped 1; count of bases not matched to a gene: 8. The CDR3 spans 15 residues. Germline-derived CDR1 and CDR2 are MDHEN and SYDVKM. CDR3 bases: TGTGCCAGCAGAGTCACAGGGGATCGTAACTATGGCTACACCTTC. It encodes CASRVTGDRNYGYTF.

The chain combines TRBV20-1 with TRBJ2-7; no clear D. Trimming pared 5 bases from V and 7 bases from J, leaving 12 bases between. The CDR3 totals 11 residues. The germline gives CDR1 DFQATT, CDR2 SNEGSKA (reference sequence). The CDR3 reads CSAEAFEEQYF. CDR3 DNA: TGCAGTGCTGAGGCCTTTGAAGAGCAGTACTTC.

The chain is built from TRBV7-2 and TRBJ2-7, with D possibly TRBD2 on 5 matching bases. Germline V lookup: CDR1 SGHTA, CDR2 FQGNSA. The CDR3 length is 13 residues. The V and J ends lost 5 bases and 7 bases respectively, with 15 bases between them. In nucleotides, the CDR3 is TGTGCCAGCAGCCTCAGCGGCCCCAGGGAGCAGTACTTC. Protein: CASSLSGPREQYF.

There are a few counts of this clone. The chain uses TRBV7-2 and TRBJ2-7, with 7 positions matching TRBD1. Germline V lookup: CDR1 SGHTA, CDR2 FQGNSA. This CDR3 has 17 amino acids. Losses at the gene ends were 0 bases for V and 3 bases for J; bases not matched to a gene: 11. The CDR3 region is CASSLALSGGGNYEQYF. DNA for the CDR3: TGTGCCAGCAGCTTAGCGCTATCAGGGGGTGGTAACTACGAGCAGTACTTC.

V is TRBV18 and J is TRBJ1-1; D is uncertain. The CDR3 sequence is 13 residues long. Deletions cut 6 bases from V and 4 bases from J, with 12 bases between. Germline V lookup: CDR1 KGHSH, CDR2 LQKENI. The CDR3 spells CASSEGGSTEAFF. DNA for the CDR3: TGTGCCAGCTCCGAGGGCGGGAGCACTGAAGCTTTCTTT.

CDR3 sequence (DNA): TGTGCCAGCAGTTACAGTTACACCGGGGAGCTGTTTTTT. Its translation: CASSYSYTGELFF. This chain joins TRBV6-5 and TRBJ2-2; D unclear. The V gene lost 2 bases and the J gene lost 3 bases, with 4 bases spanning the gap. The CDR3 runs 13 residues. Germline CDR1 and CDR2: MNHEY and SVGAGI.

This clone has more than one count but fewer than ten. This chain links TRBV11-2 with TRBJ2-5, with D unclear. The germline CDR1 and CDR2 sequences are SGHAT and FQNNGV. Trimming left V 4 bases short and J 7 bases short, with 4 bases between. This CDR3 has 10 amino acids. The CDR3 spells CASSSGTQYF. The CDR3 DNA is TGTGCCAGCAGCTCCGGGACCCAGTACTTC.

In regard to this clone: At one of its ends the junction is not consistent with the germline gene, which may arise from a read error. The gene calls are TRBV2 and TRBJ2-2; D gene uncertain. The CDR3 consists of 13 residues. CDR1 and CDR2 (germline): SNHLY, FYNNEI. CDR3 nucleotide sequence: TGTGCCAGCAGTCAAGCTACGGCCGTGGAGCTGTTTTTT. It specifies CASSQATAVELFF. Based on the CDR3 plus reference TRBV2 and TRBJ2-2, the full variable domain is EPEVTQTPSHQVTQMGQEVILRCVPISNHLYFYWYRQILGQKVEFLVSFYNNEISEKSEIFDDQFSVERPDGSNFTLKIRSTKLEDSAMYFCASSQATAVELFFGEGSRLTVL.

In this sample, this clone turned up once. The chain has TRBV19 and TRBJ2-1, with a weak D call TRBD2 (5 bases). V was shortened by 1 base and J by 10 bases, with 14 bases between the two germline ends. The CDR3 loop spans 14 amino acids. In germline, CDR1 is LNHDA, CDR2 SQIVND (reference sequence). In DNA form, the CDR3 reads TGTGCCAGTAGTATAGGGGAGCATTCATGGGAGCAGTTCTTC. Protein product: CASSIGEHSWEQFF.

The V gene is TRBV5-1, the J gene TRBJ2-3; 9 bases are shared with TRBD2. The CDR3 spans 16 residues. V lost 1 base, J lost 2 bases, and 5 bases stayed unmatched. Per the germline V gene, CDR1 is SGHRS and CDR2 is YFSETQ. In DNA, the CDR3 is TGCGCCAGCAGCTTGCTGGGCGGGAGGGACACAGATACGCAGTATTTT. As protein: CASSLLGGRDTDTQYF.

The chain uses TRBV7-8 and TRBJ2-5; 16 bases line up with TRBD2. Germline assignment: CDR1 SGHVS and CDR2 FQNEAQ. The junction had 9 bases not matched to a gene; V was cut back by 4 bases and J by 4 bases. CDR3 size: 18 residues. CDR3 DNA sequence: TGTGCCAGCAGCTCGGGACTAGCGGGAGGGCGGGCCACAGAGACCCAGTACTTC. Protein sequence: CASSSGLAGGRATETQYF.

The J gene is TRBJ2-7, the V gene TRBV28, with D unresolved. Trimming took off 5 bases at V and 1 base at J, with 15 bases between the two ends. The germline gives CDR1 MDHEN, CDR2 SYDVKM. The CDR3 sequence is 15 residues long. The CDR3 DNA follows: TGTGCCAGCAGTACCGGGCACCCATCTTCCTACGAGCAGTACTTC. Translation gives CASSTGHPSSYEQYF.

The CDR3 nucleotides are TGTGCCAGCAGCGGAGAGATCGACGGGGGTTACGAGCAGTACTTC. This sequence encodes CASSGEIDGGYEQYF. The chain uses TRBV9 and TRBJ2-7; a weak D match, TRBD2 (6 bases). V lost 3 bases and J 4 bases, leaving 17 bases between the germline ends. CDR1 SGDLS and CDR2 YYNGEE come from the germline V gene. CDR3 length: 15 residues.

The genes are TRBV5-1 and TRBJ2-5; D could derive from TRBD1 or TRBD2 (6 bases each). Deletions cut 4 bases from V and 2 bases from J, with 12 bases between. There are 14 residues in the CDR3. CDR1 is SGHRS, CDR2 YFSETQ, per germline. This CDR3 is CASSDRRGQETQYF. The CDR3 DNA reads TGCGCCAGCAGCGACCGGAGGGGGCAAGAGACCCAGTACTTC.

The chain uses TRBV21-1 and TRBJ2-7; the listed D gene, TRBD2, was not tested against the DNA. TRBV21-1 is deemed a pseudogene. The CDR3 is 15 amino acids. The CDR3, as DNA: TGTGCCAGCAGCACTTCTAGCGGGAGTTCCTACGAGCAGTACTTC. Protein: CASSTSSGSSYEQYF.